The 21 T cell receptor beta chains presented below share a single source sample, sequenced in a study of CD4 T cells in relation to SARS-CoV-2 and coronaviruses. These receptors lack a known antigen. TCRdb keeps only in-frame clones here, not all; method: immunoSEQ multiplex PCR. The sample lists about 21,000 clones; about 80% were seen once. CD4+ T cells from unexposed donors were obtained before the COVID-19 pandemic (2011-2018). The cells were cultured for over eight days before CD4+ T cells were isolated. The sequencing sample was made of CD4+ T cells from PBMCs, cultured in vitro. Receptor source: a human donor in good health.

This sequence joins TRBV2 and TRBJ2-3; 12 bases fit TRBD2. Germline CDR1 SNHLY, CDR2 FYNNEI. The length of the CDR3 is 18 residues. V shed 6 bases, J shed 3 bases, and the junction held 13 bases outside the gene matches. CDR3 amino acids: CASRPIKGTSGSTDTQYF. CDR3 in DNA: TGTGCCAGCAGGCCGATCAAGGGGACTAGCGGGTCTACAGATACGCAGTATTTT.

This sequence joins TRBV4-2 and TRBJ1-3, with a tentative D call TRBD1 (5 bases). Trimming removed 0 bases at V and 4 bases at J, with 7 bases between. The V gene's germline CDR1 is LGHNA and CDR2 YNFKEQ. The CDR3 extends over 14 amino acids. CDR3 sequence (DNA): TGTGCCAGCAGCCAAGATAGGGACGGAAACACCATATATTTT. This sequence encodes CASSQDRDGNTIYF.

This rearrangement joins TRBV15 to TRBJ1-4, with a possible D match to TRBD1 (5 bases). V lost 1 base to trimming and J lost 8 bases, with 11 bases between them. CDR3 length: 14 residues. Germline values: CDR1 LNHNV, CDR2 YYDKDF (reference sequence). CDR3 region: CATSRGGTAEKLFF. The DNA for the CDR3 is TGTGCCACCAGCAGAGGCGGGACGGCCGAAAAACTGTTTTTT.

This rearrangement joins TRBV10-3 to TRBJ2-2, with 9 bases aligning to TRBD2. V was clipped by 0 bases and J by 5 bases; unmatched bases: 4. This CDR3 contains 16 residues. Germline CDR1 reads ENHRY; CDR2 reads SYGVKD. The CDR3 coding sequence is TGTGCCATCAGTGAGTCCGCGGGAGGGAAAACCGGGGAGCTGTTTTTT. Its translation: CAISESAGGKTGELFF.

The chain joins TRBV7-9 to TRBJ2-1; no clear D. The CDR3 consists of 14 residues. Germline assignment: CDR1 SEHNR and CDR2 FQNEAQ (reference sequence). V was shortened by 1 base and J by 0 bases, with 4 bases between the two germline ends. The CDR3 loop is CASSLGGSYNEQFF. The DNA for the CDR3 is TGTGCCAGCAGCTTAGGCGGCTCCTACAATGAGCAGTTCTTC.

The rearrangement joins TRBV5-1 to TRBJ1-1; possibly TRBD1 for D (5 bases). From germline, CDR1 is SGHRS and CDR2 YFSETQ. The CDR3 length is 13 residues. Trimming cost V 5 bases and J 2 bases, with 10 bases left between them. CDR3 sequence (DNA): TGCGCCAGCAGTACAGGCGGTAACACTGAAGCTTTCTTT. It is translated as CASSTGGNTEAFF.

This CDR3 is CASSRGEKLFF. In DNA, the CDR3 is TGTGCCAGTAGTAGAGGGGAAAAACTGTTTTTT. The chain couples TRBV19 to TRBJ1-4; D gene ambiguous. Trimming removed 4 bases from V and 8 bases from J, with 5 bases in between. Germline V lookup: CDR1 LNHDA, CDR2 SQIVND (reference sequence). The CDR3 runs to 11 residues.

CDR3 DNA sequence: TGTGCCATCAGGGGGGACAGGTTGAAGATTGACTATGGCTACACCTTC. This gives the protein CAIRGDRLKIDYGYTF. This sequence joins TRBV10-3 and TRBJ1-2, with 8 bases fitting TRBD1. The length of the CDR3 is 16 residues. CDR1 and CDR2 from the germline V gene are ENHRY and SYGVKD. Germline trimming cut 6 bases from V and 3 bases from J; bases unmatched to any gene: 12.

The J gene is TRBJ1-6, the V gene TRBV6-1; D gene uncertain. V lost 2 bases and J lost 12, with 8 bases in between. Germline V gene data show CDR1 as MNHNS and CDR2 as SASEGT. The CDR3 is 12 residues long. The CDR3 here is CASSETKEPLHF. DNA for the CDR3: TGTGCCAGCAGTGAAACAAAGGAACCCCTCCACTTT.

This clone has a single count. The genes are TRBV7-8 and TRBJ2-7, with no clear D. Trimming stripped 5 bases from V and 5 bases from J, with 16 bases between. The CDR3 has 14 amino acids. The germline CDR1 and CDR2 sequences are SGHVS and FQNEAQ. CDR3: CASSRSFSRDEQYF. CDR3 in DNA: TGTGCCAGCAGCCGTAGTTTTAGTCGGGACGAGCAGTACTTC.

This clone has a single count. J is TRBJ2-4 and V is TRBV27; TRBD1 might be the D (6 bases). The length of the CDR3 is 14 residues. Germline CDR1 reads MNHEY; CDR2 reads SMNVEV (reference sequence). The germline V and J ends were trimmed by 6 bases and 2 bases, with 11 bases remaining between them. This chain's CDR3 is CASSQDSTKNIQYF. CDR3 coding DNA: TGTGCCAGCAGCCAGGACAGTACCAAAAACATTCAGTACTTC.

The table lists this clone with a few counts. The rearrangement links TRBV19 to TRBJ1-1; the match to TRBD1 covers 7 bases. CDR3 length: 14 amino acids. Germline CDR1 is LNHDA and CDR2 is SQIVND (reference sequence). The trim removed 4 bases at V and 2 bases at J, leaving 4 bases unmatched. As DNA, the CDR3 is TGTGCCAGTAGTACCCGGGACAGTAACACTGAAGCTTTCTTT. This gives the protein CASSTRDSNTEAFF.

The V and J genes are TRBV15 and TRBJ2-3, with unresolved D. The CDR3 contains 14 residues. The germline V gene encodes CDR1 LNHNV and CDR2 YYDKDF (reference sequence). V lost 0 bases and J 3 bases, leaving 7 bases between the germline ends. The CDR3 DNA sequence: TGTGCCACCAGCAGAGATCGAGCAACAGATACGCAGTATTTT. It yields the protein CATSRDRATDTQYF. Combining the CDR3 with reference TRBV15 and TRBJ2-3 gives the whole variable domain DAMVIQNPRYQVTQFGKPVTLSCSQTLNHNVMYWYQQKSSQAPKLLFHYYDKDFNNEADTPDNFQSRRPNTSFCFLDIRSPGLGDTAMYLCATSRDRATDTQYFGPGTRLTVL.

This clone was counted a single time. The J gene is TRBJ2-4, the V gene TRBV29-1, with unresolved D. This CDR3 contains 14 residues. Germline V gene sequence: CDR1 SQVTM, CDR2 ANQGSEA. V dropped 4 bases and J dropped 0 bases, with 10 bases sitting between them. The CDR3 DNA sequence: TGCAGCGTTGGGACGAATCTAGCCAAAAACATTCAGTACTTC. It translates to CSVGTNLAKNIQYF.

The CDR3 loop reads CSAIDLPAEAFF. CDR3 nucleotide sequence: TGCAGTGCTATTGACCTCCCTGCCGAAGCTTTCTTT. The chain carries TRBV20-1 and TRBJ1-1; D ambiguous. Trimming stripped 4 bases from V and 8 bases from J, with 14 bases between. CDR3 length equals 12 residues. Germline-derived CDR1 and CDR2 are DFQATT and SNEGSKA (reference sequence).

This clone was detected a few times. J is TRBJ2-7 and V is TRBV10-3; D is undetermined. Trimming took 3 bases from V and 9 from J, leaving 9 bases between them. Germline CDR1 and CDR2: ENHRY and SYGVKD. The CDR3 consists of 11 residues. CDR3 sequence (DNA): TGTGCCATCAGTGATCGTGACGGGCAGTACTTC. Translating gives CAISDRDGQYF.

This sequence joins TRBV7-8 and TRBJ2-2; D possibly corresponds to TRBD1 (6 bases). V shed 5 bases and J shed 4 bases, with 11 bases lying between them. This CDR3 is 14 amino acids long. Germline V lookup: CDR1 SGHVS, CDR2 FQNEAQ. The CDR3 nucleotides are TGTGCCAGCAGCCCGACAGGTTCCACCGGGGAGCTGTTTTTT. Amino acid sequence: CASSPTGSTGELFF.

This clone has only a few counts. V is TRBV24-1 and J is TRBJ2-3; D perhaps matches TRBD2 (5 bases). The CDR3 length is 13 residues. Germline values: CDR1 KGHDR, CDR2 SFDVKD. The ends were cut back, 5 bases at V and 4 bases at J, with 9 bases in the middle. The CDR3 protein is CATSVASPDTQYF. In nucleotides, the CDR3 is TGTGCCACCAGTGTGGCTAGCCCAGATACGCAGTATTTT.

The chain carries TRBV25-1 and TRBJ1-2; possible D gene TRBD1, 5 bases. Trimming stripped 3 bases from V and 3 bases from J, with 14 bases between. Germline loops: CDR1 MGHDK, CDR2 SYGVNS. This CDR3 contains 15 residues. CDR3 sequence: CASSDAQEGDYGYTF. CDR3 DNA: TGTGCCAGCAGTGACGCCCAAGAAGGGGACTATGGCTACACCTTC.

This clone showed up just once. V gene TRBV3-1 (or the pseudogene TRBV3-2) combines with J gene TRBJ2-7; a weak D match, TRBD1 (6 bases). Germline V gene lookup returns CDR1 LGHDT and CDR2 YNNKEL (reference sequence). V was shortened by 4 bases and J by 4 bases, with 14 bases between the two germline ends. The CDR3 sequence is 14 residues long. CDR3 sequence reads: CASSREQGAYEQYF. The DNA for the CDR3 is TGTGCCAGCAGCCGAGAACAGGGAGCATACGAGCAGTACTTC.

The V and J genes are TRBV28 and TRBJ2-3, with 8 bases aligning to TRBD2. V shed 3 bases and J 1 base; nucleotides not matched to a gene: 6. In germline, CDR1 is MDHEN, CDR2 SYDVKM. The CDR3 has 16 residues. The CDR3 reads CASSFGSGSGTDTQYF. CDR3 nucleotide sequence: TGTGCCAGCAGTTTCGGCAGCGGGAGCGGCACAGATACGCAGTATTTT.